This entry lists 8 T cell receptor beta chains sequenced from one sample in a study of blood T cell repertoires in COVID-19. The method was immunoSEQ multiplex PCR; TCRdb's version includes in-frame clones alone and lacks a portion of them. The sample holds approximately 140,000 clones, approximately 89% seen once. The sample comprised peripheral blood. Receptors originate from a human donor in a cohort sampled during active COVID-19.

In its sample, this clone was seen once. The rearrangement joins TRBV7-2 to TRBJ1-3; D gene ambiguous. The CDR3 is 16 amino acids. The germline CDR1 and CDR2 sequences are SGHTA and FQGNSA. V lost 6 bases, J lost 5 bases, and 20 bases lay in between. CDR3 sequence reads: CASSPGAGITRNTIYF. The CDR3 bases are TGTGCCAGCAGTCCGGGAGCAGGAATTACAAGAAACACCATATATTTT.

Here the CDR3 DNA reads TGTGCCAGCAGTTTAGGCCGGGAGCAGTACTTC. It specifies CASSLGREQYF. J is TRBJ2-7 and V is TRBV12-3 or TRBV12-4; D is ambiguous. Trimming took off 1 base at V and 7 bases at J, with 5 bases between the two ends. This CDR3 comprises 11 residues.

This CDR3 is CASRNNRDRRPLNYGYTF. For the CDR3, the DNA is TGTGCCAGTAGGAACAACCGGGACAGGCGCCCTCTCAACTATGGCTACACCTTC. The V gene is TRBV19, the J gene TRBJ1-2; TRBD1 aligns across 8 bases. J was trimmed by 2 bases and V by 6 bases; bases with no gene match: 17. CDR1 and CDR2 from the germline V gene are LNHDA and SQIVND (reference sequence). The CDR3 contains 18 residues.

The chain uses TRBV7-2 and TRBJ1-5, with 8 positions matching TRBD1. The CDR3 covers 16 residues. Trimming removed 1 base from V and 2 bases from J; junction bases left unmatched: 4. Germline CDR1 SGHTA, CDR2 FQGNSA. As DNA, the CDR3 is TGTGCCAGCAGCTTAGGGCAGGGGGCAGGCAATCAGCCCCAGCATTTT. This encodes CASSLGQGAGNQPQHF.

The chain uses TRBV13 and TRBJ2-7; TRBD1 might be the D (6 bases). V shed 4 bases and J shed 2 bases, with 9 bases lying between them. CDR3 length: 13 residues. Germline CDR1 and CDR2: PRHDT and FYEKMQ (reference sequence). Here the CDR3 reads CASSSQGPYEQYF. The CDR3 DNA follows: TGTGCCAGCAGCTCACAGGGTCCCTACGAGCAGTACTTC.

This clone was recorded once. This rearrangement joins TRBV5-4 to TRBJ2-7; 7 nucleotides agree with TRBD1. V shed 3 bases and J 2 bases; nucleotides not matched to a gene: 5. This CDR3 contains 14 residues. CDR1 SGHNT and CDR2 YYREEE come from the germline V gene (reference sequence). The CDR3 DNA follows: TGTGCCAGCAGCTCAACAGGGGCCCCCTACGAGCAGTACTTC. Translation: CASSSTGAPYEQYF.

For the CDR3, the DNA is TGTGCCAGCAGGAAGGAGGTGAACACTGAAGCTTTCTTT. Amino acid sequence: CASRKEVNTEAFF. V and J are TRBV12-3 or TRBV12-4 and TRBJ1-1, with unresolved D. Trimming stripped 6 bases from V and 0 bases from J, with 8 bases between. The CDR3 has 13 amino acids.

The gene calls are TRBV4-1 and TRBJ1-2; D gene unclear. Germline CDR1 is MGHRA and CDR2 is YSYEKL. The V gene lost 4 bases and the J gene lost 4 bases, with 16 bases spanning the gap. The CDR3 contains 15 residues. The CDR3 region has the DNA TGCGCCAGCAGCCGGACGGGAGGTTTCTTCTATGGCTACACCTTC. Amino acids: CASSRTGGFFYGYTF.